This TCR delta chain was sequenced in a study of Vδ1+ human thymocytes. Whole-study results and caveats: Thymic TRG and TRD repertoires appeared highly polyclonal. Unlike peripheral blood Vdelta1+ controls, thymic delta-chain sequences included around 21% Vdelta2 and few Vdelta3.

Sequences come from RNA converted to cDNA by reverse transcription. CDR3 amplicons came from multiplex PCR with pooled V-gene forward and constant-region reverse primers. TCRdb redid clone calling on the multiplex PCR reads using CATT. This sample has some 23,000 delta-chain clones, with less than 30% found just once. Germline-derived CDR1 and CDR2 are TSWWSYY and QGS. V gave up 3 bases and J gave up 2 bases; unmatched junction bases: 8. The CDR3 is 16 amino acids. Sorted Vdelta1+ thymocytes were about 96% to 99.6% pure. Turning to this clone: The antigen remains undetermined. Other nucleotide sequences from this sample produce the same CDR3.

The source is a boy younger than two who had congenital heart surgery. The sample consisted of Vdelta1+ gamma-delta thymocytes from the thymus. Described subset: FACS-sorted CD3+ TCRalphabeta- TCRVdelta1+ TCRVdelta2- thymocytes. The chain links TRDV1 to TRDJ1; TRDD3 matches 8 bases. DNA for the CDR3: TGTGCTCTTGGGGAGCTGGGATACGAGGGAACCGATAAACTCATCTTT. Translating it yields CALGELGYEGTDKLIF.